The 3 T cell receptor beta chains reported below all come from one sample, sequenced in a study of blood T cell repertoires in COVID-19. Data came from immunoSEQ multiplex PCR; TCRdb stores just in-frame clones and leaves some out. The sample carries 250,000 to 300,000 clones, roughly 89% recorded once. The sample comprised PBMCs or T cells enriched from blood (not recorded which). Receptors were obtained from a woman in her 50s who had been exposed to COVID-19.

This clone was observed once. The J gene is TRBJ1-5, the V gene TRBV28, with D possibly being TRBD1 (6 bases). The CDR3 covers 15 residues. Germline loops: CDR1 MDHEN, CDR2 SYDVKM. CDR3 loop: CAEGIRTVSNQPQHF. Here the CDR3 DNA reads TGTGCGGAAGGGATCCGGACAGTGAGCAATCAGCCCCAGCATTTT.

The chain combines TRBV6-5 with TRBJ2-7; D might be TRBD2 (5 bases). Germline V lookup: CDR1 MNHEY, CDR2 SVGAGI. The V gene lost 5 bases and the J gene lost 1 base, with 12 bases spanning the gap. The CDR3 is made up of 14 amino acids. For the CDR3, the DNA is TGTGCCAGCAGTATGAGGACTGAATCCTACGAGCAGTACTTC. This encodes CASSMRTESYEQYF.

J is TRBJ2-3 and V is TRBV30, with 7 nucleotides matching TRBD1. Trimming removed 2 bases from V and 8 bases from J; junction bases left unmatched: 13. CDR3 length equals 15 residues. Germline CDR1 GTSNPN, CDR2 SVGIG (reference sequence). The CDR3 region is CAWSPTGWVFGTQYF. The CDR3 DNA follows: TGTGCCTGGAGTCCGACAGGGTGGGTTTTCGGTACGCAGTATTTT.